Each of the 8 T cell receptor beta chains below was sequenced from the same sample in a study of response to subunit inactivated influenza vaccine. TCRdb reprocessed the RT-PCR reads via MiXCR and lists one record per CDR3 protein. Of more than 600,000 distinct CDR3 sequences listed, about 18% are singletons. Sequences were derived from PBMCs from blood, sampled roughly 5 days after vaccination. The receptors come from a man aged 45-65 years who received an inactivated influenza vaccine.

This chain joins TRBV7-8 and TRBJ2-3; tentatively, D is TRBD2 (5 bases). From germline, CDR1 is SGHVS and CDR2 FQNEAQ. Trimming pared 5 bases from V and 0 bases from J, leaving 12 bases between. This CDR3 is built from 15 residues. The CDR3 loop reads CASSQTGYSTDTQYF. The CDR3 bases are TGTGCCAGCAGCCAGACGGGATATAGCACAGATACGCAGTATTTT.

This clonotype came up many times. The V call is TRBV11-1, the J call TRBJ1-6; TRBD1 matches 8 bases. CDR3 length: 18 residues. CDR1 and CDR2 (germline): SGHAT, FQDESV (reference sequence). Trimming took 5 bases from V and 7 from J; bases not matched to a gene: 16. The CDR3 DNA follows: TGTGCCAGCAGCACCACCCTAGGGGGACAGGCGGGGAATTCACCCCTCCACTTT. Its translation is CASSTTLGGQAGNSPLHF.

The V call is TRBV20-1, the J call TRBJ2-1; 8 bases are a match to TRBD2. The CDR3 contains 15 residues. Per germline, CDR1 DFQATT and CDR2 SNEGSKA (reference sequence). The ends lost 4 bases at V and 2 bases at J; junction bases unmatched: 7. This CDR3 reads CSAKQAGVTYNEQFF. In DNA, the CDR3 is TGCAGTGCTAAACAAGCGGGGGTGACCTACAATGAGCAGTTCTTC.

This rearrangement joins TRBV5-1 to TRBJ2-5; D not resolved. The CDR3 consists of 14 residues. V lost 0 bases and J 2 bases, leaving 8 bases between the germline ends. Germline V CDR1 and CDR2: SGHRS, YFSETQ. The CDR3 DNA follows: TGCGCCAGCAGCTTGGTTTCAGAGCAAGAGACCCAGTACTTC. Translation: CASSLVSEQETQYF. The entire variable domain, with the rest obtained from reference TRBV5-1 and TRBJ2-5, is as follows: KAGVTQTPRYLIKTRGQQVTLSCSPISGHRSVSWYQQTPGQGLQFLFEYFSETQRNKGNFPGRFSGRQFSNSRSEMNVSTLELGDSALYLCASSLVSEQETQYFGPGTRLLVL.

This clonotype was detected only a few times. CDR3 region: CASSVDWGGGLGRDTQYF. The CDR3 DNA reads as TGTGCCAGCAGCGTAGATTGGGGGGGGGGCCTCGGCCGAGATACGCAGTATTTT. V is TRBV9 and J is TRBJ2-3; perhaps TRBD2 as D (7 bases). Between the trimmed V and J ends, which lost 0 bases and 5 bases, there was a span of 22 bases. Germline-derived CDR1 and CDR2 are SGDLS and YYNGEE. The CDR3 runs to 18 residues.

This clonotype was seen only a few times. The V and J genes are TRBV3-1 and TRBJ2-7, with D possibly being TRBD1 (6 bases). Trimming took 4 bases from V and 0 from J, leaving 16 bases between them. Germline CDR1 reads LGHDT; CDR2 reads YNNKEL (reference sequence). CDR3 length: 16 residues. The CDR3 spells CASSLGYRDPSYEQYF. The CDR3 DNA is TGTGCCAGCAGCCTAGGGTACAGGGATCCCTCCTACGAGCAGTACTTC.

The chain joins TRBV20-1 to TRBJ2-5; TRBD2 might be the D (6 bases). CDR1 and CDR2 (germline): DFQATT, SNEGSKA (reference sequence). Trimming removed 3 bases from V and 1 base from J, with 9 bases in between. The CDR3 contains 13 residues. DNA for the CDR3: TGCAGTGCTAGCGGGGGTCTCCAAGAGACCCAGTACTTC. It encodes CSASGGLQETQYF.

This clonotype was seen at least ten times. This chain links TRBV12-3 or TRBV12-4 with TRBJ1-5; tentatively, D is TRBD1 (6 bases). The CDR3 runs 14 residues. V gave up 5 bases and J gave up 6 bases, with 14 bases separating them. In DNA, the CDR3 is TGTGCCAGCAGTCCCCGCAGGGGCAGTCAGCCCCAGCATTTT. Translation: CASSPRRGSQPQHF.